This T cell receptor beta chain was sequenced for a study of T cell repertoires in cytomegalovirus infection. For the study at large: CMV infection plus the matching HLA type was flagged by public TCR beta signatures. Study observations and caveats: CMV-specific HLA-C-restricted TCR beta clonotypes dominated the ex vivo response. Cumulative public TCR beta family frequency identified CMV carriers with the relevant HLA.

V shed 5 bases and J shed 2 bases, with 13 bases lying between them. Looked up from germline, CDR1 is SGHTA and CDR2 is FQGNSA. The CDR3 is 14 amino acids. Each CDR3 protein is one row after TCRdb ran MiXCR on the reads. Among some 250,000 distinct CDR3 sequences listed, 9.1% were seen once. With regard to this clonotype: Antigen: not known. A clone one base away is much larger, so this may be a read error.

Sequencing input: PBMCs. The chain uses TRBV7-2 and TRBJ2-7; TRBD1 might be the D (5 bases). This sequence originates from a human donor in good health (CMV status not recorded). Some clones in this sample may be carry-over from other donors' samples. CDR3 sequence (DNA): TGTGCCAGCAGCAGGGGCAGTTTAACCTACGAGCAGTACTTC. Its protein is CASSRGSLTYEQYF. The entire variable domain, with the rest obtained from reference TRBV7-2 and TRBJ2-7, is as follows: GAGVSQSPSNKVTEKGKDVELRCDPISGHTALYWYRQSLGQGLEFLIYFQGNSAPDKSGLPSDRFSAERTGGSVSTLTIQRTQQEDSAVYLCASSRGSLTYEQYFGPGTRLTVT.